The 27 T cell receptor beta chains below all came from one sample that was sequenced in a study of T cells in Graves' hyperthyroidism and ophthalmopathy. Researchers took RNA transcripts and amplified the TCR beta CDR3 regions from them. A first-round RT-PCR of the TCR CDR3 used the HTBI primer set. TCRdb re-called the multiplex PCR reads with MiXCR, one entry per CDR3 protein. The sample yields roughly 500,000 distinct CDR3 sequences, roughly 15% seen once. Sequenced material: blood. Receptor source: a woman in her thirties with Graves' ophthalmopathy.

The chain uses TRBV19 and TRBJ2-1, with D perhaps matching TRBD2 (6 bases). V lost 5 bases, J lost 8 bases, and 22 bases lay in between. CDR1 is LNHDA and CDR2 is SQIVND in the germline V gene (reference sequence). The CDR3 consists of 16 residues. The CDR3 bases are TGTGCCAGTAGTGTGGGGCTTAGCGGTAGAGGATATGAGCAGTTCTTC. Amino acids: CASSVGLSGRGYEQFF.

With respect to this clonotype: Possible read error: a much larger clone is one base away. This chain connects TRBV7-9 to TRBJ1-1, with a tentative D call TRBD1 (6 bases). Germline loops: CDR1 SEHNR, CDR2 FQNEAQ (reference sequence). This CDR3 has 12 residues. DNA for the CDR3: TGTGCCAGCCTTCGGGGGGACACTGACGCTTTCTTT. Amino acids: CASLRGDTDAFF.

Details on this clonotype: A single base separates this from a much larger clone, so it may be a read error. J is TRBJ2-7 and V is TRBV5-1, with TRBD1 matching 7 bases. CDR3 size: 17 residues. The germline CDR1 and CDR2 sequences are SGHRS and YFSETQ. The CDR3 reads CASSPGRGTDLGDEQYF. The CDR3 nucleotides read TGTGCCAGCAGCCCTGGCCGTGGGACAGATTTGGGCGATGAGCAGTACTTC.

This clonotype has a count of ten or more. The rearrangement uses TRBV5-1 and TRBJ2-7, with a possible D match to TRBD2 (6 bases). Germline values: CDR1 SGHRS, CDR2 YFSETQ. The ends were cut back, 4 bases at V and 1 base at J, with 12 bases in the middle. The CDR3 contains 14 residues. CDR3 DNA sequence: TGCGCCAGCAGCCCCCTGGGACTTTCCTACGAGCAGTACTTC. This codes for CASSPLGLSYEQYF.

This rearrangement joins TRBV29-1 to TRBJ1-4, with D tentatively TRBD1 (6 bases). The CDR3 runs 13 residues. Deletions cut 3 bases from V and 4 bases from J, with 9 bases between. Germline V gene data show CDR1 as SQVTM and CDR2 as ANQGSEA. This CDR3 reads CSVETGDNEKLFF. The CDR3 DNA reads TGCAGCGTTGAGACAGGCGATAATGAAAAACTGTTTTTT.

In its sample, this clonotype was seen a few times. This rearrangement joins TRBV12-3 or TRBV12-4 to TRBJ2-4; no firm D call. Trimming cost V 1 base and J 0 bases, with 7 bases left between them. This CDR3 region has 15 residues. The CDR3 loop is CASSLGISAKNIQYF. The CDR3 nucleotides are TGTGCCAGCAGTTTAGGGATCTCAGCCAAAAACATTCAGTACTTC.

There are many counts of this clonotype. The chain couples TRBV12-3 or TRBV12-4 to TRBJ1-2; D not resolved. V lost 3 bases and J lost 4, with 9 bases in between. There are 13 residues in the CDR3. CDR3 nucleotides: TGTGCCAGCAGTTTTACAGCTGGCTATGGCTACACCTTC. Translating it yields CASSFTAGYGYTF.

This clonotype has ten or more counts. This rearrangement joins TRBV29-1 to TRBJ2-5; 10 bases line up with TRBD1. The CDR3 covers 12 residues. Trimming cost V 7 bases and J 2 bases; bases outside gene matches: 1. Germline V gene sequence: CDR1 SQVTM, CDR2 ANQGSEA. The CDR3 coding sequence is TGCAGCGCGGGACAGGGGCAAGAGACCCAGTACTTC. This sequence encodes CSAGQGQETQYF.

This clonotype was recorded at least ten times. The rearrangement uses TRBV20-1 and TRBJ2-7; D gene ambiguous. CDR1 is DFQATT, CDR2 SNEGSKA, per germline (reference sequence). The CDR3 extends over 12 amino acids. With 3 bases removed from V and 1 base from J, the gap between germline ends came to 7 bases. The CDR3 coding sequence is TGCAGTGCTAGCGGAGATTCCTACGAGCAGTACTTC. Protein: CSASGDSYEQYF.

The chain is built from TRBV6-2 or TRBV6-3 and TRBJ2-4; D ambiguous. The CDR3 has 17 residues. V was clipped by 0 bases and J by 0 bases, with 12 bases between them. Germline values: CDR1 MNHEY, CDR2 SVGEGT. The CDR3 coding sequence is TGTGCCAGCAGTTACTCAGGAGAGAACACAGCCAAAAACATTCAGTACTTC. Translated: CASSYSGENTAKNIQYF.

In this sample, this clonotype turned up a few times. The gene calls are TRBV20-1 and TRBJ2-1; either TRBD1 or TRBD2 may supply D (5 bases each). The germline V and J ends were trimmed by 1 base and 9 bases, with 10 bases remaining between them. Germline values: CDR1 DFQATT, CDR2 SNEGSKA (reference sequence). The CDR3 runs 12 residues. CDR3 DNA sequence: TGCAGTGCTAGAGGTGGGGGTCCTGAGCAGTTCTTC. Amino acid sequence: CSARGGGPEQFF.

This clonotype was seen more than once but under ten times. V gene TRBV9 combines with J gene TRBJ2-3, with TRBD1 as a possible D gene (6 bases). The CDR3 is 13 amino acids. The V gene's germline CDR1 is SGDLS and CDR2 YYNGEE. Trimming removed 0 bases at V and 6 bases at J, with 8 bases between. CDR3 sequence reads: CASSVAGADTQYF. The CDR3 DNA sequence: TGTGCCAGCAGCGTAGCAGGGGCCGATACGCAGTATTTT.

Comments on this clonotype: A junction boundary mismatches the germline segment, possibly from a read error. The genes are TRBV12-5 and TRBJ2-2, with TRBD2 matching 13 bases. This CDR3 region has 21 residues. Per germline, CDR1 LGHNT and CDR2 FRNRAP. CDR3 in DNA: TGTGCTAGTGGCTCCCGCCCCTCCCTACTAGCGGGAGGGCCCGGCACCGTGGAGCTGTTTTTT. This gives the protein CASGSRPSLLAGGPGTVELFF.

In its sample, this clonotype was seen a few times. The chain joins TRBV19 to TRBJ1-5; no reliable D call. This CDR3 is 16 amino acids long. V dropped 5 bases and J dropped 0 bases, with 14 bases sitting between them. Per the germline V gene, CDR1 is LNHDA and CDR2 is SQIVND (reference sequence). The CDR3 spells CASSPGRGYSNQPQHF. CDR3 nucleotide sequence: TGTGCCAGTAGTCCCGGGCGGGGATATAGCAATCAGCCCCAGCATTTT.

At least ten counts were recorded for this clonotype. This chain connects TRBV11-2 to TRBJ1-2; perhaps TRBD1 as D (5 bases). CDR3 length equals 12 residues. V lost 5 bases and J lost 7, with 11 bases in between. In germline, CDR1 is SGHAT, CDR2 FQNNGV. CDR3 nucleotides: TGTGCCAGCAGCCCCTCGGGGCGTGGCTACACCTTC. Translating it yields CASSPSGRGYTF.

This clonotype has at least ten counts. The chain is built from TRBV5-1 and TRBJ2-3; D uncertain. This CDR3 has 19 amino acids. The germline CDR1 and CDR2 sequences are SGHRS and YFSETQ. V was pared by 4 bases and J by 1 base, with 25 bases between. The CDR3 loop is CASSVKLVVGLSRTDTQYF. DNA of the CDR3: TGCGCCAGCAGCGTCAAGCTTGTTGTTGGGTTATCCCGCACAGATACGCAGTATTTT.

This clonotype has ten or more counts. The CDR3 sequence: CAWSGGPTEAFF. CDR3 nucleotides: TGTGCCTGGAGTGGGGGGCCCACTGAAGCTTTCTTT. The chain links TRBV30 to TRBJ1-1; possibly TRBD1 for D (6 bases). This CDR3 has 12 amino acids. The ends were cut back, 1 base at V and 4 bases at J, with 7 bases in the middle. Germline CDR1 reads GTSNPN; CDR2 reads SVGIG (reference sequence).

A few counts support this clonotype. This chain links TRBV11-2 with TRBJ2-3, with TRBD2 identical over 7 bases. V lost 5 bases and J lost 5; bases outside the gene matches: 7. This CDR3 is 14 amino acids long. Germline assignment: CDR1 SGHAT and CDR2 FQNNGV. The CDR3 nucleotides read TGTGCCAGCAGCCTAGGACTAGTGATAGATACGCAGTATTTT. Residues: CASSLGLVIDTQYF.

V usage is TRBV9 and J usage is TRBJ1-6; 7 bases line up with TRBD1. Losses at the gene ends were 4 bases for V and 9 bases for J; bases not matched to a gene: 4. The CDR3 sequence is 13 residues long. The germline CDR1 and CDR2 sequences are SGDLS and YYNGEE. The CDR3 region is CASSTRQGSPLHF. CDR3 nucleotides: TGTGCCAGCAGCACACGACAGGGTTCACCCCTCCACTTT. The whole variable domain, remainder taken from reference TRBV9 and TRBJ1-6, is DSGVTQTPKHLITATGQRVTLRCSPRSGDLSVYWYQQSLDQGLQFLIQYYNGEERAKGNILERFSAQQFPDLHSELNLSSLELGDSALYFCASSTRQGSPLHFGNGTRLTVT.

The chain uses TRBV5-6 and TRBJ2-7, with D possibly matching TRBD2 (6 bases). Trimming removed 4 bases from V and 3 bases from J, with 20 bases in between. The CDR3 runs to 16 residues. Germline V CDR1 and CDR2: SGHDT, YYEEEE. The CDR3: CASSVRPGTGVYEQYF. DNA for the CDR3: TGTGCCAGCAGCGTCCGGCCCGGGACGGGGGTCTACGAGCAGTACTTC.

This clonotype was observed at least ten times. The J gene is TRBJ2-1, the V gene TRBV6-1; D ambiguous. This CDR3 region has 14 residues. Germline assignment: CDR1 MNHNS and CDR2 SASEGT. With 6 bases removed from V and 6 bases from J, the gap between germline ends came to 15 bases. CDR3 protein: CASRDSATGNEQFF. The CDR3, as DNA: TGTGCCAGCAGGGATAGTGCTACGGGCAATGAGCAGTTCTTC.

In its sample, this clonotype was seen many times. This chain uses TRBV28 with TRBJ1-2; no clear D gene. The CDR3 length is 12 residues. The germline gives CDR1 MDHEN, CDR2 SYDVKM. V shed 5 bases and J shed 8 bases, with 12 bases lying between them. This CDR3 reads CASSRTGRGYTF. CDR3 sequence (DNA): TGTGCCAGCAGTCGAACGGGTCGGGGCTACACCTTC.

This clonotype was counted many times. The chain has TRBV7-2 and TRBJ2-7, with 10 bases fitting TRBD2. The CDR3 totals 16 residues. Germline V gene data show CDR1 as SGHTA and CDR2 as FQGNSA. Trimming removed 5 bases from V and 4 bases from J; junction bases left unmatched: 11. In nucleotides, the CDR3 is TGTGCCAGCAGCACCCTCCCACTAGCGGGGCTTTACGAGCAGTACTTC. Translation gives CASSTLPLAGLYEQYF.

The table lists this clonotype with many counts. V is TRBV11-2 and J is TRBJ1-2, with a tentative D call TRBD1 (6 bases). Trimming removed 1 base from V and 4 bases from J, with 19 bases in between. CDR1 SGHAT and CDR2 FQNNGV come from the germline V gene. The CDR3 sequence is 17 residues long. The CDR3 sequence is CASSLVDSVFWGYGYTF. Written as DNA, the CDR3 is TGTGCCAGCAGCTTAGTGGACAGCGTATTTTGGGGCTATGGCTACACCTTC.

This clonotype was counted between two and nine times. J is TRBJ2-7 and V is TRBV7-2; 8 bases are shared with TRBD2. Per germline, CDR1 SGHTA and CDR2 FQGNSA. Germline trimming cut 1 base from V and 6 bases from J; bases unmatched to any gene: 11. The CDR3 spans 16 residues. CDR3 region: CASSLVHVGLVLEQYF. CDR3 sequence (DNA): TGTGCCAGCAGCTTAGTCCACGTGGGACTAGTGCTCGAGCAGTACTTC.

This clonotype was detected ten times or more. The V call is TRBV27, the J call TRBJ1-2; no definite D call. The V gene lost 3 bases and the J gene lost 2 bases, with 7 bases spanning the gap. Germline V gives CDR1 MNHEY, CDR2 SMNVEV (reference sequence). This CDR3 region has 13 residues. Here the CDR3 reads CASSFRRNYGYTF. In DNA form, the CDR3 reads TGTGCCAGCAGTTTTAGACGGAACTATGGCTACACCTTC.

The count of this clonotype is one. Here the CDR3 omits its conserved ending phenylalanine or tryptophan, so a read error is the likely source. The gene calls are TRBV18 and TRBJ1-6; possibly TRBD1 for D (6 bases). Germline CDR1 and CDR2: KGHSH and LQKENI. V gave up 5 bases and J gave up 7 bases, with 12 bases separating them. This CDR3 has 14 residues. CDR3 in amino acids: CASSKGGENSPLHL. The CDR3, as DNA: TGTGCCAGCTCAAAGGGGGGCGAGAATTCACCCCTCCACCTT.